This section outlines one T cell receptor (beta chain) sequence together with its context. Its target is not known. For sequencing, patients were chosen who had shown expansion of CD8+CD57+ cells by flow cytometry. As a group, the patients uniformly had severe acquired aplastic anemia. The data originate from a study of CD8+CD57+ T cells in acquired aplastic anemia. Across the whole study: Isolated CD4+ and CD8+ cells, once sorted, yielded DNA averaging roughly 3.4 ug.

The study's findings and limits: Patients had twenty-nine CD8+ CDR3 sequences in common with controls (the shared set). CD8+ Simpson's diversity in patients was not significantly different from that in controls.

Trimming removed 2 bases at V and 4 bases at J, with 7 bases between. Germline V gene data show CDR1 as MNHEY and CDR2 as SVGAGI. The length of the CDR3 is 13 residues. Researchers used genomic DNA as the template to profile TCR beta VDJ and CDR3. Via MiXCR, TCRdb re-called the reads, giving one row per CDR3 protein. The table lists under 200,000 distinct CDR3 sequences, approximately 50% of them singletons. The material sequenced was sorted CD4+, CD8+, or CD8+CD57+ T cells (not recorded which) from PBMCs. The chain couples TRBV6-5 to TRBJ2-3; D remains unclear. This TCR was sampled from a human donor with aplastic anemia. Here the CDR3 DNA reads TGTGCCAGCAGTTACAGCCGGGCAGATACGCAGTATTTT. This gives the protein CASSYSRADTQYF.